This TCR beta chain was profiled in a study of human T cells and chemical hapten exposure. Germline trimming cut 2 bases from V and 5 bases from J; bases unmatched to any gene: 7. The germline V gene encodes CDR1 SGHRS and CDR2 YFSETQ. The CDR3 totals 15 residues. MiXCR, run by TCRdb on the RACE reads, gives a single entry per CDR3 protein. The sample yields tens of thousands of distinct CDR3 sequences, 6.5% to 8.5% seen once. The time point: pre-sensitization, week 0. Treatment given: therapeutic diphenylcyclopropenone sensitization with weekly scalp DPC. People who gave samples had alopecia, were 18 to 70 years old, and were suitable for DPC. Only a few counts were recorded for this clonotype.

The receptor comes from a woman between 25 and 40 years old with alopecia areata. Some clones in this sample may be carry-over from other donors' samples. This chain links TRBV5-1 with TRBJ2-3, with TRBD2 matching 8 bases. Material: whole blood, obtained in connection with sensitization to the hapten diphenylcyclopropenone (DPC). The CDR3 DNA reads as TGCGCCAGCAGCTTTTCCGGACTAGCCGGAGATACGCAGTATTTT. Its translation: CASSFSGLAGDTQYF.